This T cell receptor beta chain was sequenced during a study of response to subunit inactivated influenza vaccine (dated by TCRdb to 2016 to 2019). Turning to the overall study: Deep quantitative profiling of the T cell receptor repertoire was used in the study to follow responses to a trivalent subunit inactivated influenza vaccine. Results the study describes overall, beyond this receptor: It was suggested by the authors that each seasonal influenza vaccination may recruit only a limited number of new T cells.

The germline V and J ends show losses of 7 bases and 7 bases respectively, and no gene match explains 11 bases of the junction. The germline V gene (reference sequence) supplies CDR1 MNHEY and CDR2 SMNVEV. The CDR3, from cysteine to phenylalanine, totals 15 residues. Only the CDR3 portion is preserved as DNA: 45 bases, with reading frame beginning at the first base. Receptor amplification or capture employed RT-PCR. Sequenced using an Illumina HiSeq 2500. TCRdb redid the processing of the public reads, applying fastp at Q25 and MiXCR, and retained in-frame beta chains. Identical CDR3 proteins give one entry, which carries the most common genes and DNA. The sample profile shows roughly 670,000 distinct CDR3 sequences; roughly 15% of them were found once. Of the sample, roughly 7.6% falls within the top ten clones. As for this clonotype: It lacks a known antigen. Per-base quality was not reported, and no clone a single base away is much larger than it.

The sequencing here drew on PBMCs from blood, taken approximately 15 days before vaccination. The clonotype was recovered from a man in his fifties or sixties who received an inactivated influenza vaccine. Donor details come from another sample of the same person, matched by shared clones. The rearranged chain carries TRBV27 and TRBJ2-1; TRBD2 lines up with 9 middle nucleotides. The DNA is TGTGCCAGCATACCCGCGGGGGGGCCTTGGAATGAGCAGTTCTTC. This translates into CASIPAGGPWNEQFF.